This T cell receptor (beta chain) was obtained from a study of Ad26.COV2.S vaccination and SARS-CoV-2 variants (dated by TCRdb to the early 2020s). Study-level background: Vaccine-arm donors came from COV1001, a multicentre, randomized, double-blind, placebo-controlled phase I-IIa trial of Ad26.COV2.S in healthy adults. Ad26.COV2.S was administered intramuscularly at a dose of 5x10^10 or 1x10^11 viral particles, either as one shot or as two shots given 56 days apart. The specificity and breadth of SARS-CoV-2-reactive T cell receptors after Ad26.COV2.S vaccination were assessed by TCRbeta repertoire sequencing. Trial participants were randomized into five groups of five: low-dose or high-dose Ad26.COV2.S given once or twice, or placebo on both occasions. The TCR-sequenced set comprised about 32 samples: about 19 Ad26.COV2.S vaccine recipients, 5 placebo recipients and 8 SARS-CoV-2 convalescent individuals. Investigators did not know the trial group allocation while performing experiments and assessing outcomes.

As concerns this clone: Its antigen has not been determined. The input lacks base qualities; no much larger clone sits a single base away.

Spanning cysteine to phenylalanine, the CDR3 consists of 16 amino acids. Left in the record is the CDR3 DNA by itself, 48 bases read in frame from the first base. The germline ends are 13 bases apart after V is trimmed by 0 bases and J by 4 bases. The germline V gene specifies SGDLS as CDR1 and YYNGEE as CDR2. Overall study outcomes, separate from this receptor: After vaccination, substantial breadth of spike-specific CD8+ and CD4+ T cell responses was reported. Vaccine and placebo recipients had comparable non-spike TCR breadth, which fits with the vaccine containing only spike. Ad26.COV2.S recipients had higher spike-specific TCR breadth than placebo recipients (P = 0.0014). According to the authors, total T cell responses may have been underestimated by the TCR breadth and depth analyses. The study was not powered to compare responses between vaccine doses or regimens.

TCRbeta CDR3 regions were sequenced with the immunoSEQ Assay. After extraction, genomic DNA underwent amplification by bias-controlled multiplex PCR, followed by high-throughput sequencing. As for the original processing: To quantify the absolute abundance of each unique TCRbeta CDR3 region, sequences were collapsed and filtered. T cell fraction was estimated by normalizing TCRbeta template counts to usable DNA, with usable DNA measured through amplification of reference genes found in all nucleated cells. Repertoire TCRs were annotated as SARS-CoV-2-specific when V gene, CDR3 amino acid sequence and J gene were exactly matched to a known reactive TCR set. The reference SARS-CoV-2 TCR set was derived from MIRA and filtered for enrichment in COVID-19-positive ImmuneCODE repertoires, a step that removed public or cross-reactive TCRs. Based on the MIRA antigens, annotated TCRs were further analysed at the level of specific ORF or position within ORF. Breadth was defined as the number of annotated unique rearrangements divided by the total number of unique productive rearrangements, and depth was defined as the summed frequency of the annotated unique rearrangements. TCR breadth was compared between groups using two-sided Wilcoxon rank-sum tests. TCRdb limited this immuneACCESS table to in-frame rearrangements with V and J called. A share of clones is missing; checked studies link under half to unresolved V genes, and the rest is unexplained. The D gene and trimming were derived from the DNA, and the V and J assignments and clone size from that table. This sample holds a few hundred thousand clones; around 86% were observed only once. The ten largest clones capture approximately 3.6% of the sample.

What this sample's treatment or condition label stands for: around 19 received Ad26.COV2.S at low or high dose, single or two shots; roughly 5 received placebo; per-sample allocation not given. For vaccine and placebo recipients, repertoires were sequenced using samples collected on day 63 after the first injection. In Cohort 1b, 25 adults aged 18-55 years were enrolled at a single site in Boston, USA, between 29 July and 7 August 2020. Ad26.COV2.S consisted of a replication-incompetent adenovirus type 26 vector by which a prefusion-stabilized SARS-CoV-2 spike protein from the original Wuhan strain was expressed.

The TCR was taken from a person between 18 and 65 years old who received the Ad26.COV2.S COVID-19 vaccine or a placebo. Source: peripheral blood, taken in a trial of Ad26.COV2.S vaccine versus placebo. This sequence uses TRBV9 and TRBJ2-2; the D region possibly corresponds to TRBD1 (6 bases align). At the DNA level, the sequence is TGTGCCAGCAGCGTAGATTCAGGGGTACGCACCGGGGAGCTGTTTTTT. Its protein reads: CASSVDSGVRTGELFF.